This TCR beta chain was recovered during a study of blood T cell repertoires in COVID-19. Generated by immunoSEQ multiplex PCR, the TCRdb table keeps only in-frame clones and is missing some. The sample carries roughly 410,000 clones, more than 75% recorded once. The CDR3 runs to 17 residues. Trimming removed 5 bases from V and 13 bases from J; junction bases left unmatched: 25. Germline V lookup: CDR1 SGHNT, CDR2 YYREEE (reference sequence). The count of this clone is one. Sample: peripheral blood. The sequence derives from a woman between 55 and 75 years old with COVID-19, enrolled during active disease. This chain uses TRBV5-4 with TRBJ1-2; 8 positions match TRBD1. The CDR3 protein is CASRRDPLDRGRAQSTF. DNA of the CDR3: TGTGCCAGCAGACGAGACCCTCTTGACAGGGGTCGCGCTCAGTCCACCTTC.